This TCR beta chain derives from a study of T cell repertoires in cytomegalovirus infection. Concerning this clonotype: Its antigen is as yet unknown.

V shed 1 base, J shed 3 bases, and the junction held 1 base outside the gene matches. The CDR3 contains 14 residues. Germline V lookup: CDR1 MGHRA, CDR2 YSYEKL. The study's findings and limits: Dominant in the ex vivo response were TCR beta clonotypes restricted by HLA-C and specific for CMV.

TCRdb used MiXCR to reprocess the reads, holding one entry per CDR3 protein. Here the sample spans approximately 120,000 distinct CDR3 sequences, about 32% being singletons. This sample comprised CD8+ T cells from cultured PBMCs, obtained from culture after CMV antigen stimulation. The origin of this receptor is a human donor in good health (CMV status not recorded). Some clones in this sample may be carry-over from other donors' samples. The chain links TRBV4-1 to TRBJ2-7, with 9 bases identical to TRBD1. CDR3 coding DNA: TGCGCCAGCAGCCAAGGGACAGGGGACTACGAGCAGTACTTC. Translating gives CASSQGTGDYEQYF.